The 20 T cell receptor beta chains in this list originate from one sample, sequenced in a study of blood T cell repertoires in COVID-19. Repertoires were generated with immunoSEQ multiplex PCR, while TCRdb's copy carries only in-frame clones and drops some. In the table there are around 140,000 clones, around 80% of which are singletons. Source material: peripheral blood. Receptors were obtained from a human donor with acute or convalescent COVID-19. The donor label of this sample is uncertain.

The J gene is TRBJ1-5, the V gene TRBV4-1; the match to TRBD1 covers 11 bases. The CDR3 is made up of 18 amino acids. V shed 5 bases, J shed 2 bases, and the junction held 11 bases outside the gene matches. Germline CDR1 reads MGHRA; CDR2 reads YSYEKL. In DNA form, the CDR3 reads TGCGCCAGCAGCTCCCGGGACAGGGGGGACCTTGGCAATCAGCCCCAGCATTTT. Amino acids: CASSSRDRGDLGNQPQHF.

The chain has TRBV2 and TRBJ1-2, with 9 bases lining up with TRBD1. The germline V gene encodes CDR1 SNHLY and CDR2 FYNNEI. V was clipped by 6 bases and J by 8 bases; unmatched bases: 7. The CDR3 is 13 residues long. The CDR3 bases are TGTGCCAGCAGAGAGGGACAGGGTAGAGGCTACACCTTC. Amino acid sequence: CASREGQGRGYTF.

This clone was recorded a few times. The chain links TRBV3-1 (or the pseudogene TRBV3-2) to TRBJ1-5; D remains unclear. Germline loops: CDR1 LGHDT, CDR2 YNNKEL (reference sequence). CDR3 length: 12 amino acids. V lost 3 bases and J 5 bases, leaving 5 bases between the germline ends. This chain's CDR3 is CASSHQDQPQHF. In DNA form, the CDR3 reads TGTGCCAGCAGCCACCAGGATCAGCCCCAGCATTTT.

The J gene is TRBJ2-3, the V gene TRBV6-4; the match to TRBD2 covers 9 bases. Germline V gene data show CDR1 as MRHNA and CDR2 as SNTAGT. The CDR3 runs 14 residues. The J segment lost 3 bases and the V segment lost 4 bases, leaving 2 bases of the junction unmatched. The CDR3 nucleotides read TGTGCCAGCAGTGCCAGCGGGGGGACAGATACGCAGTATTTT. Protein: CASSASGGTDTQYF.

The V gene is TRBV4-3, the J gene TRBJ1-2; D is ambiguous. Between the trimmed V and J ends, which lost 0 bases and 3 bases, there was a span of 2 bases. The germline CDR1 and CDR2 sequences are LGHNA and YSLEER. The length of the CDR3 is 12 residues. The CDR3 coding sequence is TGCGCCAGCAGCCAAGACTACTATGGCTACACCTTC. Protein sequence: CASSQDYYGYTF.

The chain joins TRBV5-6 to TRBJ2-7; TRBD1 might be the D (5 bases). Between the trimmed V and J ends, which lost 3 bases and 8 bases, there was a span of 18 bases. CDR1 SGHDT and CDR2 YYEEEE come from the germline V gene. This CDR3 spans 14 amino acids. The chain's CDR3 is CASSSQGQPQKQYF. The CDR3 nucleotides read TGTGCCAGCAGCTCCCAGGGCCAGCCTCAGAAGCAGTACTTC.

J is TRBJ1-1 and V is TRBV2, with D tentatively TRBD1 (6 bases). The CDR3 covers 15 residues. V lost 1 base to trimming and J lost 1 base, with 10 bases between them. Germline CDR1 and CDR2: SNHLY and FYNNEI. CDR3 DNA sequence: TGTGCCAGCAGTGAAGGGACAGAACCGAACACTGAAGCTTTCTTT. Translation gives CASSEGTEPNTEAFF.

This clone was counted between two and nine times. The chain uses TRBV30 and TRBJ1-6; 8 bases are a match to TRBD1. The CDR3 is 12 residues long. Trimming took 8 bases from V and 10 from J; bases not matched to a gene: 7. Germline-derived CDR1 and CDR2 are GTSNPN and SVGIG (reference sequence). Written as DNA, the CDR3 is TGTGCCATAGACAGGGGAAACTCACCCCTCCACTTT. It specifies CAIDRGNSPLHF.

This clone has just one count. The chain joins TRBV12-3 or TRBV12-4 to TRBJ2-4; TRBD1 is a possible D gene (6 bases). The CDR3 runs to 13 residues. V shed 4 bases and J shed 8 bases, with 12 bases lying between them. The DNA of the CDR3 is TGTGCCAGCAGTTCCGGGACATCGGACATTCAGTACTTC. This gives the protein CASSSGTSDIQYF.

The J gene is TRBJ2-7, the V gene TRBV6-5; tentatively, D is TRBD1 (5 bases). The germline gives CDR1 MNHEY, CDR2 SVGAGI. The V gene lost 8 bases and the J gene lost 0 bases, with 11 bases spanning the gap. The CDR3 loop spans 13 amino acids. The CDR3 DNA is TGTGCCAGCTACGCGACAGACTCCTACGAGCAGTACTTC. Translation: CASYATDSYEQYF.

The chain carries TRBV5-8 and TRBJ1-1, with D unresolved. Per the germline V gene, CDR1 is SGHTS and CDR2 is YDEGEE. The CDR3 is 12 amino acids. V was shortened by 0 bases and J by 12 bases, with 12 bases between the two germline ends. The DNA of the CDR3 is TGTGCCAGCAGCTTGGTGGAGGGCAGGTCTTTCTTT. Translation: CASSLVEGRSFF.

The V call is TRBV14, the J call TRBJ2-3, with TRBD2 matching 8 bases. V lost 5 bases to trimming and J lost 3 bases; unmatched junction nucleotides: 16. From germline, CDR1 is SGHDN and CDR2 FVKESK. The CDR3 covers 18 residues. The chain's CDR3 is CASSTRTSQGRLTDTQYF. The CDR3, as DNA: TGTGCCAGCAGCACGAGGACTAGCCAGGGTCGGCTAACAGATACGCAGTATTTT.

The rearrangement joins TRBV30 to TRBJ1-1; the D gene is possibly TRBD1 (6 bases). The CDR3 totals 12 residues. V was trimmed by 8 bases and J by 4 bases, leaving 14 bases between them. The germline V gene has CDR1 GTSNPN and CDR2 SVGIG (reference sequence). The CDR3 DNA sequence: TGTGCCCGTAGTAGAGGGGGCACTGAAGCTTTCTTT. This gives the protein CARSRGGTEAFF. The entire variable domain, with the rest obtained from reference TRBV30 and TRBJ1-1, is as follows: SQTIHQWPATLVQPVGSPLSLECTVEGTSNPNLYWYRQAAGRGLQLLFYSVGIGQISSEVPQNLSASRPQDRQFILSSKKLLLSDSGFYLCARSRGGTEAFFGQGTRLTVV.

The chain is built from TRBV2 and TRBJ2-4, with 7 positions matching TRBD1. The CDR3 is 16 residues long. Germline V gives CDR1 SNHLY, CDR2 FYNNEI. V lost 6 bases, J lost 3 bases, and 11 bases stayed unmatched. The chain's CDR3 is CASSSRDSSFKNIQYF. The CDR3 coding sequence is TGTGCCAGCAGCAGCCGGGACAGTAGTTTCAAAAACATTCAGTACTTC.

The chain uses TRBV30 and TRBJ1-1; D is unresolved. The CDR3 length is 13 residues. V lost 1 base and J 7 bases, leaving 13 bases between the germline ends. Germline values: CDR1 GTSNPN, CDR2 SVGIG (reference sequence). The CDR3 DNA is TGTGCCTGGAGTGCCCAGGTAAACGGTGAAGCTTTCTTT. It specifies CAWSAQVNGEAFF.

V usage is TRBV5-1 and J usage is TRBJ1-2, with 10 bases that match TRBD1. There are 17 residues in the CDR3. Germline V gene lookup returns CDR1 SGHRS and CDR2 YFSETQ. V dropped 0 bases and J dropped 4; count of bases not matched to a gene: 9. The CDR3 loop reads CASSLEAPGTGVYGYTF. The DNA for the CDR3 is TGCGCCAGCAGCTTGGAAGCCCCCGGGACAGGGGTCTATGGCTACACCTTC.

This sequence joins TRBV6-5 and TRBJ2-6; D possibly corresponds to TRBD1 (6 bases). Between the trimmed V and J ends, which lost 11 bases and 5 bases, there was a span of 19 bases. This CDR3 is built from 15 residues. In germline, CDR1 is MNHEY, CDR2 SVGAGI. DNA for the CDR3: TGTGCCGGCCTACAGGGCAGTTTTTGGGCCAACGTCCTGACTTTC. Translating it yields CAGLQGSFWANVLTF.

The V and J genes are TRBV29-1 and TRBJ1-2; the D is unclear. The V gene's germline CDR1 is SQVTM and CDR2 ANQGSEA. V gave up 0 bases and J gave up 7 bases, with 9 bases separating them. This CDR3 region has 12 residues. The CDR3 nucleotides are TGCAGCGTTGAAGATCTTCAGGTTGGCTACACCTTC. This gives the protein CSVEDLQVGYTF.

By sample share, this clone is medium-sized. DNA of the CDR3: TGTGCCAGCAGTTATCCGCAGGGGATGAACACTGAAGCTTTCTTT. It specifies CASSYPQGMNTEAFF. V gene TRBV6-6 combines with J gene TRBJ1-1, with D maybe TRBD1 (6 bases). CDR1 and CDR2 (germline): MNHNY, SVGAGI (reference sequence). This CDR3 comprises 15 residues. Trimming took 3 bases from V and 0 from J, leaving 11 bases between them.

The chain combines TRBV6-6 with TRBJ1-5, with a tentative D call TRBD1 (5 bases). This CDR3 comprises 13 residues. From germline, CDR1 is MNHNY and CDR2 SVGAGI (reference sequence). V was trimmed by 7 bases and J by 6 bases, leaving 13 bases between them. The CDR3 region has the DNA TGTGCCAGCATCCAACAGGTCGGTCAGCCCCAGCATTTT. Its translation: CASIQQVGQPQHF.